These 3 T cell receptor beta chains were all obtained from the same sample, sequenced in a study of T-cell reconstitution after alpha-beta-depleted transplantation in children. This sample's TCRbeta library carried unique molecular identifier barcodes. MiXCR was run by TCRdb on the PCR reads, yielding one entry per CDR3 protein. Of around 200,000 distinct CDR3 sequences in the sample, approximately 10% were seen once. Material: PBMCs, obtained before TCRalphabeta/CD19-depleted stem cell transplant. These receptors originate from a child in the first two years of life with acute myeloid leukemia, due to receive a stem cell transplant.

This clonotype was seen ten or more times. The chain recombines TRBV3-1 with TRBJ2-7; D is uncertain. The V gene lost 1 base and the J gene lost 3 bases, with 10 bases spanning the gap. There are 14 residues in the CDR3. Per germline, CDR1 LGHDT and CDR2 YNNKEL (reference sequence). CDR3 in amino acids: CASSQVPQVYEQYF. CDR3 nucleotides: TGTGCCAGCAGCCAAGTCCCTCAGGTCTACGAGCAGTACTTC.

This clonotype was recorded at least ten times. The chain joins TRBV20-1 to TRBJ1-4; perhaps TRBD1 as D (5 bases). There are 14 residues in the CDR3. V gave up 3 bases and J gave up 7 bases, with 15 bases separating them. Germline V gene sequence: CDR1 DFQATT, CDR2 SNEGSKA (reference sequence). The CDR3: CSARRGTAGEKLFF. CDR3 sequence (DNA): TGCAGTGCTAGGAGGGGCACCGCCGGTGAAAAACTGTTTTTT.

This clonotype was observed many times. J is TRBJ1-1 and V is TRBV5-1; the match to TRBD1 covers 9 bases. The CDR3 sequence is 17 residues long. V was pared by 5 bases and J by 3 bases, with 14 bases of the junction left unmatched. CDR1 and CDR2 from the germline V gene are SGHRS and YFSETQ. DNA of the CDR3: TGCGCCAGCAGACGCGGACAGGGGATCATGATAGACACTGAAGCTTTCTTT. It yields the protein CASRRGQGIMIDTEAFF.